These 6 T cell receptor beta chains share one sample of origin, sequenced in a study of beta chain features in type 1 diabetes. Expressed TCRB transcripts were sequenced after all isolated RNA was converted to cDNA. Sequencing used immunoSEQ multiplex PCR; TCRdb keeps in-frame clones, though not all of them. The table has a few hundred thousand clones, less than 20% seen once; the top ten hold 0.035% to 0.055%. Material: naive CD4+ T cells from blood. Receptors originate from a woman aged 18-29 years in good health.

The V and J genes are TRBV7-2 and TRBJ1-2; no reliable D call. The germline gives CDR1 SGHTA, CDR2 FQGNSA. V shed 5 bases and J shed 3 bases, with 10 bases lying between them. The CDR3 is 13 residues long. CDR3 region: CASSHPTDYGYTF. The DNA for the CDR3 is TGTGCCAGCAGCCACCCTACGGACTATGGCTACACCTTC.

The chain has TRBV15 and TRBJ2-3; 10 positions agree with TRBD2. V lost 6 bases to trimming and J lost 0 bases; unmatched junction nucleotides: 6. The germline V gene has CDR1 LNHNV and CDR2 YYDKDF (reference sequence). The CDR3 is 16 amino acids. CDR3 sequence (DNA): TGTGCCACCAGTACTGAGACTAGCGGGAGCACAGATACGCAGTATTTT. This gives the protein CATSTETSGSTDTQYF.

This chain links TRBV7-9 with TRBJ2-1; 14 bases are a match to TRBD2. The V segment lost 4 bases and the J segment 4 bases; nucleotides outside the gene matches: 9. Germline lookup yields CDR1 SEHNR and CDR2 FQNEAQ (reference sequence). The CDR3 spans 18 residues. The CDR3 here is CASSSGLAGAALYNEQFF. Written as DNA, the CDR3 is TGTGCCAGCAGCTCGGGACTAGCGGGGGCCGCTCTTTACAATGAGCAGTTCTTC.

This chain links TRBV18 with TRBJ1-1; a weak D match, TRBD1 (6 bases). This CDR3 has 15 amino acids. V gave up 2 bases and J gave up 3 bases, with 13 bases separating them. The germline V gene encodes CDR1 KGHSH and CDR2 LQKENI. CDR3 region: CASSPITGRDTEAFF. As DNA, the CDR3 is TGTGCCAGCTCACCAATCACAGGGCGAGACACTGAAGCTTTCTTT.

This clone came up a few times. This CDR3 reads CAISGTGGGSETQYF. The CDR3 bases are TGTGCCATCAGTGGGACAGGGGGCGGCTCAGAGACCCAGTACTTC. The chain uses TRBV10-3 and TRBJ2-5; 11 nucleotides match TRBD1. After removal of 4 bases from V and 4 bases from J, the junction contained 5 bases not matched to a gene. Germline CDR1 ENHRY, CDR2 SYGVKD. This CDR3 region has 15 residues.

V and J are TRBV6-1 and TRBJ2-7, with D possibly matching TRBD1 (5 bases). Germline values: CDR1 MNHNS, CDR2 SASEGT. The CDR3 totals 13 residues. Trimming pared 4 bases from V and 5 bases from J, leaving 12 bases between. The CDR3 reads CASSGYRWDEQYF. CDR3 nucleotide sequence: TGTGCCAGCAGTGGCTACAGGTGGGACGAGCAGTACTTC.